The 9 T cell receptor beta chains reported below all come from one sample, sequenced in a study of T cell changes during pregnancy in multiple sclerosis. Repertoires were generated with immunoSEQ multiplex PCR, while TCRdb's copy carries only in-frame clones and drops some. Of some 70,000 clones in the sample, over 80% were seen once. The source was CD8+ T cells from peripheral blood mononuclear cells, collected in the third trimester of pregnancy. Receptor source: a female donor in good health, enrolled as a control in a pregnancy study.

CDR3 protein: CADVLSRADLRQGNSPLHF. The CDR3 region has the DNA TGTGCCGACGTTCTATCTAGGGCTGACCTCAGACAGGGTAATTCACCCCTCCACTTT. This rearrangement joins TRBV9 to TRBJ1-6; TRBD1 agrees at 7 bases. The J segment lost 6 bases and the V segment lost 10 bases, leaving 25 bases of the junction unmatched. This CDR3 comprises 19 residues. Germline V gene lookup returns CDR1 SGDLS and CDR2 YYNGEE.

Here the CDR3 reads CASSQGTGPSSYNEQFF. DNA of the CDR3: TGCGCCAGCAGCCAAGGGACTGGCCCGAGCTCCTACAATGAGCAGTTCTTC. The chain has TRBV4-3 and TRBJ2-1, with D possibly TRBD2 on 5 matching bases. Trimming left V 1 base short and J 0 bases short, with 13 bases between. The CDR3 covers 17 residues. The germline CDR1 and CDR2 sequences are LGHNA and YSLEER.

This clone was seen more than once but under ten times. The V call is TRBV6-1, the J call TRBJ1-5, with D uncertain. CDR1 and CDR2 (germline): MNHNS, SASEGT. The CDR3 sequence is 13 residues long. V was trimmed by 6 bases and J by 0 bases, leaving 6 bases between them. CDR3 in amino acids: CASRQYSNQPQHF. DNA of the CDR3: TGTGCCAGCAGACAGTATAGCAATCAGCCCCAGCATTTT.

The J gene is TRBJ1-1, the V gene TRBV6-1, with D perhaps matching TRBD1 (5 bases). The CDR3 has 13 residues. Germline V gene lookup returns CDR1 MNHNS and CDR2 SASEGT. V lost 7 bases, J lost 4 bases, and 13 bases lay in between. The CDR3 here is CASTAGQITEAFF. In DNA, the CDR3 is TGTGCCAGCACTGCAGGGCAAATCACTGAAGCTTTCTTT.

The V and J genes are TRBV4-2 and TRBJ1-1, with D unresolved. Per germline, CDR1 LGHNA and CDR2 YNFKEQ. Trimming cost V 0 bases and J 7 bases, with 15 bases left between them. The CDR3 totals 15 residues. The CDR3, as DNA: TGTGCCAGCAGCCAAGATTTTCTGATGGGGAGTGAAGCTTTCTTT. Protein sequence: CASSQDFLMGSEAFF.

The chain couples TRBV9 to TRBJ1-1; no definite D call. The V end lost 4 bases, the J end lost 3 bases, and 7 bases lay between the germline ends. The length of the CDR3 is 12 residues. Germline CDR1 and CDR2: SGDLS and YYNGEE. The DNA of the CDR3 is TGTGCCAGCAGCACCGGGGACACTGAAGCTTTCTTT. Amino acid sequence: CASSTGDTEAFF.

This clone was recorded once. Within the sample, other DNA sequences also encode this same CDR3. CDR3 DNA: TGTGCCAGCAGTTTTGGGCAGGGGGATGGCTACACCTTC. This encodes CASSFGQGDGYTF. This chain joins TRBV27 and TRBJ1-2; TRBD1 matches 7 bases. Per the germline V gene, CDR1 is MNHEY and CDR2 is SMNVEV (reference sequence). CDR3 length: 13 amino acids. V was pared by 3 bases and J by 6 bases, with 4 bases of the junction left unmatched.

The chain has TRBV6-4 and TRBJ2-1, with 9 positions matching TRBD1. V trimming: 4 bases; J trimming: 8 bases; junction bases outside the gene matches: 9. The length of the CDR3 is 15 residues. The germline V gene encodes CDR1 MRHNA and CDR2 SNTAGT. CDR3 sequence (DNA): TGTGCCAGCAGTGTCGGGACAGGGTATAACGATGAGCAGTTCTTC. Its protein is CASSVGTGYNDEQFF.

This clone was recorded a few times. The CDR3 loop is CASRPPLGGVNEKLFF. CDR3 nucleotides: TGTGCCAGCAGACCTCCCCTCGGGGGGGTTAATGAAAAACTGTTTTTT. The chain uses TRBV4-2 and TRBJ1-4; possible D gene TRBD1, 5 bases. The CDR3 sequence is 16 residues long. Trimming took off 6 bases at V and 4 bases at J, with 18 bases between the two ends. Germline CDR1 reads LGHNA; CDR2 reads YNFKEQ.